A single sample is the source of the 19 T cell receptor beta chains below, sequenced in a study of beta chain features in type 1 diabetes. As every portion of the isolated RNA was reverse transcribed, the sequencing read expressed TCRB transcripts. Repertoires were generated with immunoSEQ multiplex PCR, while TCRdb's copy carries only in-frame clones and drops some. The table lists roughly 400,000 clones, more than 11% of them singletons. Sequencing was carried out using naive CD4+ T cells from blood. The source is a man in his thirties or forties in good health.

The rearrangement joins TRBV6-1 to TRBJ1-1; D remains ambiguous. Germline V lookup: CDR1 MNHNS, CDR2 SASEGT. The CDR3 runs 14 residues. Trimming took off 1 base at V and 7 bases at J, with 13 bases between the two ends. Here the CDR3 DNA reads TGTGCCAGCAGTGAAGGGCCTAATGGAGGTGAAGCTTTCTTT. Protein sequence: CASSEGPNGGEAFF.

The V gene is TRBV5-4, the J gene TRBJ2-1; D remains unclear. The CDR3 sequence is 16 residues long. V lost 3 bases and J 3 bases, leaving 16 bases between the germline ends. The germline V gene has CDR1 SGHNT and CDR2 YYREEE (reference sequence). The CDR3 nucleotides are TGTGCCAGCAGCTCGCCGAAGGGTCCCGTCTACAATGAGCAGTTCTTC. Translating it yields CASSSPKGPVYNEQFF.

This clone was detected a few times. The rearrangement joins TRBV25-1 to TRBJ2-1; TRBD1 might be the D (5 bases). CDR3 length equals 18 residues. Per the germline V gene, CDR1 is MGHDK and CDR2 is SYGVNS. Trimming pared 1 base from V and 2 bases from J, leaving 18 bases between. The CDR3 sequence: CASSESLLVGLTYNEQFF. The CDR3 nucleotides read TGTGCCAGCAGTGAATCTCTCCTTGTGGGGCTCACCTACAATGAGCAGTTCTTC.

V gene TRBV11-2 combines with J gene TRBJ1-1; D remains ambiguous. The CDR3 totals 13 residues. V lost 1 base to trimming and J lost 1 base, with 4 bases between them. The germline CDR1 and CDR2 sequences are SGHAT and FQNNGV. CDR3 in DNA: TGTGCCAGCAGCTTAGTGGAGAACACTGAAGCTTTCTTT. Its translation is CASSLVENTEAFF. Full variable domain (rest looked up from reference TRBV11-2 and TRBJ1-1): EAGVAQSPRYKIIEKRQSVAFWCNPISGHATLYWYQQILGQGPKLLIQFQNNGVVDDSQLPKDRFSAERLKGVDSTLKIQPAKLEDSAVYLCASSLVENTEAFFGQGTRLTVV.

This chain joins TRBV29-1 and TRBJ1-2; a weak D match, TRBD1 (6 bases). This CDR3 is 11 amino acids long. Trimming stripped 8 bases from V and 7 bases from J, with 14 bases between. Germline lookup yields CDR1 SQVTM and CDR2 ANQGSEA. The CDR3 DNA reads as TGCAGCACTGGGGGCAGGCTTGGCTACACCTTC. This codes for CSTGGRLGYTF.

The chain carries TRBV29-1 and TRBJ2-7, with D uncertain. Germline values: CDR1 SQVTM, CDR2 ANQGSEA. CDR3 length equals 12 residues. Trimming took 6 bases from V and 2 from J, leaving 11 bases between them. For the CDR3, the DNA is TGCAGCGTAAGCAGGTCCGCCTACGAGCAGTACTTC. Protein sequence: CSVSRSAYEQYF.

The CDR3 loop is CASSGQLNYEQYF. In DNA, the CDR3 is TGTGCCAGCAGTGGCCAGCTGAACTACGAGCAGTACTTC. The chain combines TRBV2 with TRBJ2-7; D is unresolved. Germline V CDR1 and CDR2: SNHLY, FYNNEI. The CDR3 contains 13 residues. Trimming stripped 4 bases from V and 3 bases from J, with 10 bases between.

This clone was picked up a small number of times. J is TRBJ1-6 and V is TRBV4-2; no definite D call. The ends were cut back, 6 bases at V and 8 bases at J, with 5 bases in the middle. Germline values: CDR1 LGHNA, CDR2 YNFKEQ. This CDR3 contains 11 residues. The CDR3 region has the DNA TGTGCCAGCAGTGGGGATTCACCCCTCCACTTT. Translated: CASSGDSPLHF.

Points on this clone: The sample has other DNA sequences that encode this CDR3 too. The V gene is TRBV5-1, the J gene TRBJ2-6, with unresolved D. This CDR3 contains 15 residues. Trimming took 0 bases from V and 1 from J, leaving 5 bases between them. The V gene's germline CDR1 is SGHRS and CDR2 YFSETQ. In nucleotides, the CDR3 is TGCGCCAGCAGCTTGGTTGGGTCTGGGGCCAACGTCCTGACTTTC. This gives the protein CASSLVGSGANVLTF.

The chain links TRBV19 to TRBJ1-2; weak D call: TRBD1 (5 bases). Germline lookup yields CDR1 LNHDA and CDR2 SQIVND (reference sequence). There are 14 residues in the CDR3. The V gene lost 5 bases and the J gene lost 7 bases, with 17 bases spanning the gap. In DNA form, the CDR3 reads TGTGCCAGTAGTCCTTTTGAGGGGTCGGCTGGCTACACCTTC. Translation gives CASSPFEGSAGYTF.

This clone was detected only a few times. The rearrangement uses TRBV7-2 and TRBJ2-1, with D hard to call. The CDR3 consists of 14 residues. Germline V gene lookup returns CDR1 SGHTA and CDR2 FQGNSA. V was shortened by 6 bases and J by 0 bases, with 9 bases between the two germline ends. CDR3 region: CASRTVSSYNEQFF. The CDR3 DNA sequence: TGTGCCAGCAGGACGGTAAGCTCCTACAATGAGCAGTTCTTC.

CDR3 nucleotide sequence: TGTGCAAGTCGCTTAGCGGGGCCTCTAAGGGGGACTAGCGCCTACAATGAGCAGTTCTTC. Its protein product is CASRLAGPLRGTSAYNEQFF. The chain carries TRBV12-2 and TRBJ2-1; the table's D call TRBD2 went unverified against the DNA. TRBV12-2 is shown as a pseudogene. The CDR3 extends over 20 amino acids.

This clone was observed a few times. CDR3 DNA sequence: TGTGCCAGTAGTACTCGGACAGCACAGTACTTC. This gives the protein CASSTRTAQYF. The V gene is TRBV19, the J gene TRBJ2-4; D is perhaps TRBD1 (6 bases). V lost 4 bases to trimming and J lost 13 bases, with 11 bases between them. The CDR3 length is 11 residues. Germline loops: CDR1 LNHDA, CDR2 SQIVND (reference sequence).

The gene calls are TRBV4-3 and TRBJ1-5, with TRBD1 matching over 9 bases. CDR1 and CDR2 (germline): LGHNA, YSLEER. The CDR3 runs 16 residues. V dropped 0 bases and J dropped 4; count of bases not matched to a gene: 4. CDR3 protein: CASSQEWTGANQPQHF. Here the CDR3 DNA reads TGCGCCAGCAGCCAAGAGTGGACAGGGGCGAATCAGCCCCAGCATTTT.

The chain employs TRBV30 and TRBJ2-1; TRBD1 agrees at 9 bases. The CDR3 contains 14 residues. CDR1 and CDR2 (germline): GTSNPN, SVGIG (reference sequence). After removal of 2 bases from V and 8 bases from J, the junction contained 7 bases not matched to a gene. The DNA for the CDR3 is TGTGCCTGGAGTATGGGACAGGGCTGGGATGAGCAGTTCTTC. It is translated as CAWSMGQGWDEQFF.

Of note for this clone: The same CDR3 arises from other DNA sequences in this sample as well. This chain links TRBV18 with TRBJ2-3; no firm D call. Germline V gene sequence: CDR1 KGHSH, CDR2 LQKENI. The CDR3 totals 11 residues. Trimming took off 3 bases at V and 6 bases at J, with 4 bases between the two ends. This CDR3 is CASSPFDTQYF. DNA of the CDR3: TGTGCCAGCTCACCCTTCGATACGCAGTATTTT.

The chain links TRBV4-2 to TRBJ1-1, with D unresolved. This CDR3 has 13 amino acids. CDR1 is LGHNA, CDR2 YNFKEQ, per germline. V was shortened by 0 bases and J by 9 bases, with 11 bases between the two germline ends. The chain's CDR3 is CASSQDSGWQAFF. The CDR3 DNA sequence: TGTGCCAGCAGCCAAGATTCGGGGTGGCAAGCTTTCTTT.

The CDR3 region is CASGPKSGRRNEQFF. The DNA for the CDR3 is TGTGCTAGTGGTCCAAAAAGCGGGAGAAGGAATGAGCAGTTCTTC. This chain joins TRBV12-5 and TRBJ2-1; TRBD2 matches at 8 bases. The CDR3 has 15 residues. CDR1 LGHNT and CDR2 FRNRAP come from the germline V gene. Unmatched junction bases numbered 10, after V lost 5 bases and J lost 7 bases.

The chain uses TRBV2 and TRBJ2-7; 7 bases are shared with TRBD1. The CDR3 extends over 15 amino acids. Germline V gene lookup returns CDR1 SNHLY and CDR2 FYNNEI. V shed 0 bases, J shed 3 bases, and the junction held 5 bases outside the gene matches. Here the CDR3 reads CASSEAPGQIYEQYF. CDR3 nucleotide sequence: TGTGCCAGCAGTGAAGCACCGGGACAGATCTACGAGCAGTACTTC.